This T cell receptor beta chain was obtained from a study of OX40 agonist ivuxolimab in advanced cancers. Whole-study results and caveats: The study found that CD8+ T cells averaged more expanded clones than CD4+.

TCRdb's table, derived via immunoSEQ multiplex PCR, lists solely in-frame clones and lacks some. The sample carries some 66,000 clones, over 80% recorded once. Comment on this clone: Its antigen remains unidentified.

Germline lookup yields CDR1 MNHNS and CDR2 SASEGT. CDR3 length: 14 residues. Trimming removed 3 bases from V and 2 bases from J; junction bases left unmatched: 3. The sample here was CD4+ or CD8+ T cells sorted from blood, taken in a trial of the OX40 agonist ivuxolimab. V and J are TRBV6-1 and TRBJ2-7, with 8 bases aligning to TRBD1. The sequence was obtained from an adult with an advanced solid tumor such as melanoma, head and neck, liver or kidney cancer. For the CDR3, the DNA is TGTGCCAGCAGTGATCTGGGACAGGCCTACGAGCAGTACTTC. This sequence encodes CASSDLGQAYEQYF.